This TCR beta chain was sequenced in a study of regulatory T cells in long-lasting Graves disease. Regarding time point: newly diagnosed GD, antithyroid drugs for less than 3 months. TCR sequences were obtained from RNA taken from PBMCs. With iRepertoire HTBI primers and Arm-PCR of CDR3 regions, TCR beta libraries were built. Via MiXCR, TCRdb re-called the multiplex PCR reads, giving one row per CDR3 protein. The table includes around 450,000 distinct CDR3 sequences, 15% to 20% detected once. The CDR3 contains 14 residues. Deletions cut 3 bases from V and 4 bases from J, with 12 bases between. Germline CDR1 is SEHNR and CDR2 is FQNEAQ (reference sequence). The same data also went into a second study, on T cells in Graves' hyperthyroidism and ophthalmopathy. That work adds: Most clonotypes expanded in thyroid above 0.001 were likewise present in blood.

The input for sequencing was peripheral blood mononuclear cells (PBMCs), taken at new diagnosis, from a patient treated with antithyroid drugs. The rearrangement joins TRBV7-9 to TRBJ1-1; D ambiguous. The origin of this receptor is a man between 40 and 49 years old with Graves disease. CDR3 sequence: CASSFSGAGTEAFF. DNA of the CDR3: TGTGCCAGCAGCTTTTCGGGAGCTGGCACTGAAGCTTTCTTT.